This T cell receptor (beta chain) was documented in a study of monozygotic twins with inflammatory bowel disease. The study's findings and limits: Any single strong signal or clonotype tied to IBD lacked support. The study found lower TCRbeta diversity (inverse Simpson) in IBD patients than in healthy co-twins. For IBD patients, clonotypes shared with others were fewer than for healthy twins, especially with disease activity.

As concerns this clonotype: Its specificity is not known.

Using the 5' RACE reads, TCRdb records one entry per CDR3 protein without DNA. The sample has 150,000 to 200,000 distinct CDR3 sequences. This CDR3 region has 16 residues. Germline-derived CDR1 and CDR2 are MNHNS and SASEGT. The receptor's source is a human donor with ulcerative colitis or Crohn's disease, or a healthy co-twin of an affected twin (not recorded which). Sequencing was carried out using blood. This chain joins TRBV6-1 and TRBJ2-2; the D call of TRBD2 rests on TCRdb alone, since no DNA is present to check it. CDR3 amino acids: CASSELGLRGTGELFF.